Shown below are 29 T cell receptor beta chains from a single sample sequenced in a study of breast tumors, draining lymph nodes, adjacent tissues. Axillary draining lymph nodes of breast cancer patients supplied the node samples. MiXCR, applied by TCRdb to the multiplex PCR reads, yields one record per CDR3 protein. The sample gives 180,000 or so distinct CDR3 sequences, 31% of which show up once; 4.3% is in the top ten. Sequences were obtained from axillary lymph node tissue. The source of these receptors is a female donor with breast cancer. Some clones in this sample may be carry-over from other donors' samples.

This clonotype was observed many times. The chain carries TRBV20-1 and TRBJ1-6; D gene uncertain. The germline V gene encodes CDR1 DFQATT and CDR2 SNEGSKA (reference sequence). This CDR3 region has 12 residues. V lost 5 bases to trimming and J lost 4 bases, with 6 bases between them. Here the CDR3 DNA reads TGCAGTGCTGGCCAGTATAATTCACCCCTCCACTTT. This codes for CSAGQYNSPLHF.

This clonotype was recorded many times. The chain combines TRBV30 with TRBJ1-6, with D maybe TRBD1 (6 bases). The CDR3 is 13 residues long. V was shortened by 2 bases and J by 5 bases, with 7 bases between the two germline ends. Germline CDR1 and CDR2: GTSNPN and SVGIG (reference sequence). The CDR3 reads CAWSKGDNSPLHF. The CDR3 DNA follows: TGTGCCTGGAGTAAGGGGGATAATTCACCCCTCCACTTT.

At least ten counts were recorded for this clonotype. The V call is TRBV5-6, the J call TRBJ2-6; D perhaps matches TRBD2 (5 bases). V lost 2 bases and J lost 0, with 6 bases in between. Germline V gene data show CDR1 as SGHDT and CDR2 as YYEEEE. This CDR3 has 15 amino acids. CDR3 sequence reads: CASSFDYSGANVLTF. The CDR3 bases are TGTGCCAGCAGCTTCGACTACTCTGGGGCCAACGTCCTGACTTTC. Drawing the rest from reference TRBV5-6 and TRBJ2-6, the complete variable domain is DAGVTQSPTHLIKTRGQQVTLRCSPKSGHDTVSWYQQALGQGPQFIFQYYEEEERQRGNFPDRFSGHQFPNYSSELNVNALLLGDSALYLCASSFDYSGANVLTFGAGSRLTVL.

This clonotype was detected ten times or more. In nucleotides, the CDR3 is TGCGCCAGCAGCTTGGCCTGGGGGTTCGGAAACACCATATATTTT. This gives the protein CASSLAWGFGNTIYF. The V gene is TRBV5-1, the J gene TRBJ1-3, with D perhaps TRBD1 (5 bases). Germline V gene lookup returns CDR1 SGHRS and CDR2 YFSETQ. The CDR3 contains 15 residues. Between the trimmed V and J ends, which lost 0 bases and 4 bases, there was a span of 11 bases.

The chain links TRBV11-2 to TRBJ2-2; maybe TRBD1 (5 bases). The germline V gene encodes CDR1 SGHAT and CDR2 FQNNGV. Trimming left V 5 bases short and J 0 bases short, with 25 bases between. The CDR3 is 20 amino acids. CDR3 in amino acids: CASSPSQGPQGCANTGELFF. The CDR3 DNA reads TGTGCCAGCAGCCCTAGTCAGGGTCCCCAGGGCTGTGCGAACACCGGGGAGCTGTTTTTT.

This clonotype has ten or more counts. CDR3 region: CATSRRGRVSNQPQHF. The CDR3 nucleotides are TGTGCCACCAGCCGAAGAGGACGGGTTAGCAATCAGCCCCAGCATTTT. This chain joins TRBV15 and TRBJ1-5; D is ambiguous. CDR1 and CDR2 (germline): LNHNV, YYDKDF (reference sequence). Trimming shortened V by 5 bases and J by 0 bases, and 14 bases separated the two germline ends. The CDR3 contains 16 residues.

This clonotype was seen a few times. The CDR3 DNA follows: TGTGCCAGCACCAAGGGGAGGGGGCGTGAAAAGAGCACTGAAGCTTTCTTT. Protein: CASTKGRGREKSTEAFF. The chain has TRBV2 and TRBJ1-1; 7 bases line up with TRBD1. The CDR3 sequence is 17 residues long. J was trimmed by 4 bases and V by 7 bases; bases with no gene match: 18. The V gene's germline CDR1 is SNHLY and CDR2 FYNNEI.

This clonotype has a single count. The chain employs TRBV19 and TRBJ1-4, with D possibly TRBD1 on 5 matching bases. Germline CDR1 is LNHDA and CDR2 is SQIVND (reference sequence). The CDR3 is made up of 14 amino acids. The ends were cut back, 3 bases at V and 3 bases at J, with 8 bases in the middle. The CDR3 DNA sequence: TGTGCCAGTAGTATTGCAGGGCCTAATGAAAAACTGTTTTTT. It codes for CASSIAGPNEKLFF. Full variable domain (rest looked up from reference TRBV19 and TRBJ1-4): DGGITQSPKYLFRKEGQNVTLSCEQNLNHDAMYWYRQDPGQGLRLIYYSQIVNDFQKGDIAEGYSVSREKKESFPLTVTSAQKNPTAFYLCASSIAGPNEKLFFGSGTQLSVL.

CDR3 amino acids: CATPQSTGHGTGELFF. The CDR3 DNA reads TGTGCCACCCCTCAATCGACAGGGCATGGCACCGGGGAGCTGTTTTTT. This chain uses TRBV19 with TRBJ2-2, with 7 bases identical to TRBD1. This CDR3 spans 16 amino acids. Germline values: CDR1 LNHDA, CDR2 SQIVND (reference sequence). The ends lost 10 bases at V and 4 bases at J; junction bases unmatched: 15. Drawing the rest from reference TRBV19 and TRBJ2-2, the complete variable domain is DGGITQSPKYLFRKEGQNVTLSCEQNLNHDAMYWYRQDPGQGLRLIYYSQIVNDFQKGDIAEGYSVSREKKESFPLTVTSAQKNPTAFYLCATPQSTGHGTGELFFGEGSRLTVL.

This rearrangement joins TRBV18 to TRBJ2-3; D might be TRBD2 (6 bases). Between the trimmed V and J ends, which lost 3 bases and 0 bases, there was a span of 13 bases. This CDR3 has 16 amino acids. The germline V gene encodes CDR1 KGHSH and CDR2 LQKENI. CDR3 DNA: TGTGCCAGCTCACCCCCCGGTGCGGGGAGCACAGATACGCAGTATTTT. It yields the protein CASSPPGAGSTDTQYF.

On this clonotype: A much more abundant neighbour one base away suggests this may be a read error. In this CDR3 the conserved last residue, phenylalanine or tryptophan, is missing, so a read error is likely. V gene TRBV5-6 combines with J gene TRBJ2-7; 9 bases fit TRBD1. This CDR3 is built from 18 residues. Looked up from germline, CDR1 is SGHDT and CDR2 is YYEEEE. Losses at the gene ends were 0 bases for V and 2 bases for J; bases not matched to a gene: 12. The CDR3 here is CASSLAGQGLSWAYEQYY. In DNA form, the CDR3 reads TGTGCCAGCAGCTTGGCTGGACAGGGGCTAAGCTGGGCCTACGAGCAGTACTAC.

Only a few counts were recorded for this clonotype. V usage is TRBV11-2 and J usage is TRBJ2-5, with TRBD2 matching 7 bases. There are 17 residues in the CDR3. Germline values: CDR1 SGHAT, CDR2 FQNNGV. V dropped 1 base and J dropped 5; count of bases not matched to a gene: 13. The CDR3 bases are TGTGCCAGCAGCTTAGGCCTAGCGGCAGGGCGGGGGGAGACCCAGTACTTC. It translates to CASSLGLAAGRGETQYF.

V and J are TRBV7-2 and TRBJ2-1; TRBD2 agrees at 12 bases. The CDR3 has 18 residues. Germline CDR1 reads SGHTA; CDR2 reads FQGNSA. The V segment lost 2 bases and the J segment 9 bases; nucleotides outside the gene matches: 14. For the CDR3, the DNA is TGTGCCAGCAGCTTAACCCCTAGCGGGAGGGCCGGGGGGGGTGAGCAGTTCTTC. Translated: CASSLTPSGRAGGGEQFF.

On this clonotype: A read error may explain this, as a much larger clone is one base away. The chain recombines TRBV20-1 with TRBJ2-3; a weak D match, TRBD2 (5 bases). CDR1 and CDR2 (germline): DFQATT, SNEGSKA (reference sequence). This CDR3 is 12 amino acids long. This CDR3 reads CSARERADTPYF. The CDR3 nucleotides read TGCAGTGCTAGAGAGAGGGCAGATACGCCGTATTTT.

This clonotype showed up many times. The chain recombines TRBV6-6 with TRBJ1-5, with TRBD1 identical over 10 bases. The ends lost 2 bases at V and 2 bases at J; junction bases unmatched: 6. The CDR3 spans 17 residues. CDR1 is MNHNY, CDR2 SVGAGI, per germline (reference sequence). CDR3 bases: TGTGCCAGCAGTTACGTCAGGGACAGGGGACGCAATCAGCCCCAGCATTTT. This encodes CASSYVRDRGRNQPQHF.

This clonotype was observed a handful of times. A much larger clone lies one base from this, so it may be a read error. This chain connects TRBV11-2 to TRBJ1-3; no firm D call. V gave up 0 bases and J gave up 10 bases, with 10 bases separating them. The CDR3 spans 13 residues. CDR1 and CDR2 (germline): SGHAT, FQNNGV. As DNA, the CDR3 is TGTGCCAGCAGCTTAGATACCGGATCGACCATATATTTT. Its protein product is CASSLDTGSTIYF.

This clonotype occurred once. This sequence may be a read error, since a much larger clone differs from it by one base. CDR3 coding DNA: TGTGCCAGCGGCCCCCCCGGACCAATCCCCAGAGATGGCTACACCTTC. Translating it yields CASGPPGPIPRDGYTF. This rearrangement joins TRBV7-9 to TRBJ1-2, with D hard to call. This CDR3 comprises 16 residues. V lost 8 bases to trimming and J lost 6 bases, with 25 bases between them. From germline, CDR1 is SEHNR and CDR2 FQNEAQ (reference sequence). Looking up the rest from reference TRBV7-9 and TRBJ1-2 gives the full variable domain: DTGVSQNPRHKITKRGQNVTFRCDPISEHNRLYWYRQTLGQGPEFLTYFQNEAQLEKSRLLSDRFSAERPKGSFSTLEIQRTEQGDSAMYLCASGPPGPIPRDGYTFGSGTRLTVV.

As concerns this clonotype: A read error may produce the germline difference seen at one junction end. The V gene is TRBV12-3 or TRBV12-4, the J gene TRBJ2-7; D is uncertain. CDR3 length: 14 residues. The CDR3 loop reads CASAGPVLSYKQYF. The CDR3 DNA is TGTGCCAGCGCCGGGCCGGTCCTCTCCTACAAGCAGTACTTC.

The sample holds many counts of this clonotype. The chain joins TRBV19 to TRBJ1-2; 7 bases line up with TRBD1. Germline V CDR1 and CDR2: LNHDA, SQIVND (reference sequence). With V trimmed by 9 bases and J by 5 bases, 18 bases remained unmatched. The CDR3 covers 16 residues. CDR3 loop: CASRLRYGQALYGYTF. The CDR3 DNA is TGTGCCAGCCGACTCCGGTACGGACAGGCCTTATATGGCTACACCTTC. Together with reference TRBV19 and TRBJ1-2, the CDR3 gives the full variable domain: DGGITQSPKYLFRKEGQNVTLSCEQNLNHDAMYWYRQDPGQGLRLIYYSQIVNDFQKGDIAEGYSVSREKKESFPLTVTSAQKNPTAFYLCASRLRYGQALYGYTFGSGTRLTVV.

This clonotype was observed at least ten times. This chain joins TRBV5-1 and TRBJ2-2; either TRBD1 or TRBD2 may supply D (5 bases each). The CDR3 contains 18 residues. Germline V gene lookup returns CDR1 SGHRS and CDR2 YFSETQ. The V gene lost 3 bases and the J gene lost 2 bases, with 20 bases spanning the gap. The CDR3 DNA reads TGCGCCAGCAGCTGGGACCCCACCGGGACGCTTAACACCGGGGAGCTGTTTTTT. Residues: CASSWDPTGTLNTGELFF.

This clonotype was seen repeatedly, ten times or more. The chain recombines TRBV6-6 with TRBJ2-1; D not resolved. In germline, CDR1 is MNHNY, CDR2 SVGAGI (reference sequence). V was clipped by 6 bases and J by 5 bases, with 11 bases between them. CDR3 length: 13 residues. CDR3 loop: CASSDTSDNEQFF. CDR3 sequence (DNA): TGTGCCAGCAGCGATACATCTGACAATGAGCAGTTCTTC.

This clonotype was found many times. The rearrangement joins TRBV12-3 or TRBV12-4 to TRBJ1-4; 9 nucleotides align to TRBD1. The CDR3 loop spans 16 amino acids. V gave up 6 bases and J gave up 5 bases; unmatched junction bases: 10. The CDR3 protein is CASSVLSGTGNEKLFF. The CDR3 DNA sequence: TGTGCCAGCAGCGTCCTCTCCGGGACAGGGAATGAAAAACTGTTTTTT.

On this clonotype itself: A much larger clone differs by one base, so this may be a read error. The chain links TRBV9 to TRBJ2-1, with TRBD1 matching over 12 bases. In germline, CDR1 is SGDLS, CDR2 YYNGEE. The CDR3 consists of 15 residues. In nucleotides, the CDR3 is TGTGCCGGCAGCGTTTCCGGGACAGGGGGCGCTGAGCAGTTCTTC. Its protein is CAGSVSGTGGAEQFF.

This clonotype was counted once. The V and J genes are TRBV2 and TRBJ2-3; D gene uncertain. The length of the CDR3 is 11 residues. V was cut by 7 bases and J by 7 bases, with 9 bases left in between. Per the germline V gene, CDR1 is SNHLY and CDR2 is FYNNEI. CDR3 amino acids: CASTPAYTQYF. The CDR3 region has the DNA TGTGCCAGCACCCCGGCCTATACGCAGTATTTT.

The chain links TRBV12-3 or TRBV12-4 to TRBJ2-2; 7 bases line up with TRBD2. J lost 5 bases, V lost 3 bases, and 6 bases had no gene match. CDR3 length: 15 residues. The CDR3 DNA follows: TGTGCCAGCAGTTTCGCGGGAGCGGTAACCGGGGAGCTGTTTTTT. It is translated as CASSFAGAVTGELFF.

This clonotype was seen ten or more times. The V and J genes are TRBV6-5 and TRBJ2-1, with D possibly matching TRBD2 (5 bases). The germline V gene encodes CDR1 MNHEY and CDR2 SVGAGI. The V end was cut by 2 bases, the J end by 9 bases, with 14 bases between. This CDR3 spans 14 amino acids. The CDR3 sequence: CASSYGLSSSEQFF. The CDR3, as DNA: TGTGCCAGCAGTTACGGACTGTCTTCCAGTGAGCAGTTCTTC.

Notes on this clonotype: This sequence may be a read error, since a much larger clone differs from it by one base. The chain carries TRBV20-1 and TRBJ2-1; 8 bases fit TRBD2. Germline CDR1 is DFQATT and CDR2 is SNEGSKA (reference sequence). The CDR3 spans 16 residues. V lost 3 bases, J lost 6 bases, and 13 bases stayed unmatched. The CDR3 protein is CSARPEGSGTINEQFF. Written as DNA, the CDR3 is TGCAGTGCTAGGCCCGAGGGTAGCGGGACGATCAATGAGCAGTTCTTC.

The table lists this clonotype with a count of one. The chain joins TRBV20-1 to TRBJ2-5, with 10 positions matching TRBD1. V lost 5 bases to trimming and J lost 5 bases; unmatched junction nucleotides: 5. CDR3 length: 13 amino acids. Germline V gene lookup returns CDR1 DFQATT and CDR2 SNEGSKA (reference sequence). The CDR3 nucleotides read TGCAGTGCTGACGGACAGGGGGGGGAGACCCAGTACTTC. It specifies CSADGQGGETQYF.

This clonotype has a count of ten or more. The chain links TRBV9 to TRBJ2-2; D might be TRBD1 (7 bases). CDR3 length: 15 amino acids. Germline V gives CDR1 SGDLS, CDR2 YYNGEE. Trimming shortened V by 4 bases and J by 5 bases, and 15 bases separated the two germline ends. CDR3 nucleotides: TGTGCCAGCAGCAACGGGCAGGGGGGTACCGGGGAGCTGTTTTTT. Protein product: CASSNGQGGTGELFF. Together with reference TRBV9 and TRBJ2-2, the CDR3 gives the full variable domain: DSGVTQTPKHLITATGQRVTLRCSPRSGDLSVYWYQQSLDQGLQFLIQYYNGEERAKGNILERFSAQQFPDLHSELNLSSLELGDSALYFCASSNGQGGTGELFFGEGSRLTVL.